A selection of T cell receptor beta chains follows, all from one sample in a study of cytomegalovirus exposure and HLA in healthy donors. TCRdb's table, derived via immunoSEQ multiplex PCR, lists solely in-frame clones and lacks some. This table has under 130,000 clones, more than 65% appearing once. What was sequenced was PBMCs. All receptors derive from a young woman in good health and CMV-seropositive. CDR3s leave out the opening cysteine and the closing phenylalanine or tryptophan. Fields, in order: D gene, V gene, J gene, CDR3 protein. D genes are given only for firm matches.

>NA|TRBV7-9|TRBJ1-2
ASSPRGHYGYT
>TRBD2|TRBV5-1|TRBJ2-5
ASSLAGTIQETQY
>NA|TRBV29-1|TRBJ2-3
SVESGSTDTQY
>NA|TRBV19|TRBJ2-3
ASSPGRTDTQY
>TRBD2|TRBV28|TRBJ2-7
ASSYPSGRLSSYEQY
>NA|TRBV18|TRBJ1-1
ASSPTDSDTEAF
>TRBD2|TRBV5-4|NA
ASSLGLASSEQY
>TRBD1|TRBV5-1|TRBJ2-2
ASGTGLGKMNTGELF
>NA|TRBV9|TRBJ1-6
ASSSDAQPSPLH
>NA|TRBV6-5|TRBJ2-7
ATRNHNLEQY
>TRBD2|TRBV5-4|TRBJ2-5
ASSLGGSRRGQETQY
>NA|TRBV4-1|TRBJ1-1
ASSHTPLQGRNTEAF
>NA|TRBV4-2|TRBJ2-2
ASSQTSRNTGELF
>NA|TRBV5-4|TRBJ2-5
ASSLEAWETQY
>TRBD2|TRBV6-1|TRBJ2-2
ASSGLAGGTGELF
>TRBD2|TRBV7-2|TRBJ2-2
ASSTPTSGTGELF
>NA|TRBV5-6|TRBJ2-3
ASSLERADTQY
>NA|TRBV27|TRBJ2-5
ASSLSAGPLGTQY
>TRBD1|TRBV5-3|TRBJ1-2
ARSLLQGGYGYT
>NA|TRBV11-2|TRBJ2-3
ASSSWGRPTDTQY
>NA|TRBV9|TRBJ2-3
ASSVAWRTDTQY
>TRBD1|TRBV28|TRBJ1-1
ASSPLGQGPLNTEAF
>TRBD2|TRBV6-4|TRBJ2-1
ATPPALAGTGGF
>TRBD1|TRBV18|TRBJ1-2
ASSQTRGDYGYT
>NA|TRBV27|TRBJ1-1
ASSRHREGTEAF
>NA|TRBV5-1|TRBJ2-3
ASSLAVDTQY
>NA|TRBV9|TRBJ2-2
ASSVATGLLGIGELF
>NA|TRBV5-1|TRBJ1-1
ASSPWGVDTEAF
>TRBD1|TRBV5-6|TRBJ1-2
ASSLSSGGNGYT
>NA|TRBV28|TRBJ1-4
ASLGTTEKLF
>TRBD1|TRBV7-8|TRBJ2-5
ASSQGGQGAETQY
>NA|TRBV9|TRBJ2-5
ASSVGSTQGETQY
>NA|TRBV18|TRBJ1-2
ASSPPFVFGYT
>NA|TRBV5-1|TRBJ1-1
ASSFGETSYTEAF
>NA|TRBV27|TRBJ2-7
ASSLLTPYEQY
>NA|TRBV4-1|TRBJ1-6
ASSPRGSGSSYNSPLH
>NA|TRBV19|TRBJ2-5
ASSIGPRRQETQY
>TRBD2|TRBV6-4|TRBJ2-1
ASSHPSTSGGSNNEQF
>TRBD1|TRBV5-1|TRBJ2-1
ASRTGTGKHNEQF
>TRBD1|TRBV14|TRBJ1-4
ASSLRTGAGIEKLF
>TRBD1|TRBV7-9|TRBJ2-5
ASSLLRTGSQETQY
>NA|TRBV5-4|TRBJ1-2
ASSLVEGYGYT
>NA|TRBV5-1|TRBJ1-4
ASSLLRATNEKLF
>NA|TRBV25-1|TRBJ2-3
ASSEMGGNSTDTQY
>NA|TRBV15|TRBJ1-3
ATASGSGNTIY
>TRBD1|TRBV9|TRBJ2-1
ASSVMGQGSGTYNEQF
>NA|TRBV15|TRBJ1-4
ATSAHGQNNEKLF
>NA|TRBV9|TRBJ2-4
ASSPDSRIQY
>NA|TRBV7-2|TRBJ2-1
ASSSPSVRWNNEQF
>TRBD1|TRBV7-9|TRBJ1-2
ASNLGEQGGGYT
>NA|TRBV5-1|TRBJ1-4
ASSPGQGTWNEKLF
>NA|TRBV5-5|TRBJ2-1
ASNYGQYNEQF
>TRBD1|TRBV5-5|TRBJ1-6
ASSEGASYNSPLH
>NA|TRBV12-1|TRBJ2-7
ASWGVVEPFSYEQY
>TRBD1|TRBV19|TRBJ2-1
ASSPLPGGSNNEQF
>TRBD1|TRBV7-9|TRBJ2-5
ASSSGTGEETQY
>TRBD2|TRBV7-9|TRBJ2-7
ASSLYSGGSYEQY
>TRBD2|TRBV4-2|TRBJ2-3
ASSPQLAYTDTQY
>NA|TRBV6-5|TRBJ1-1
ASSFPGGGTEAF